This TCR beta chain was identified in a study of T-cell reconstitution after alpha-beta-depleted transplantation in children. Unique molecular identifiers featured in how the TCRbeta library was prepared. From the PCR reads, TCRdb called clonotypes with MiXCR, one entry per CDR3 protein. The sample yields fewer than 400,000 distinct CDR3 sequences, approximately 20% seen once. This receptor was identified in a human donor who donated a stem cell graft to a child with acute myeloid leukemia. Sequencing was performed on PBMCs from the stem cell graft donor, taken from the stem cell graft.

CDR3 sequence reads: CASSLYPQGSSYNEQFF. CDR3 DNA sequence: TGTGCCAGCAGCTTATACCCACAAGGGAGCTCCTACAATGAGCAGTTCTTC. The J gene is TRBJ2-1, the V gene TRBV7-6, with a weak D call TRBD2 (5 bases). Trimming shortened V by 2 bases and J by 0 bases, and 14 bases separated the two germline ends. Germline loops: CDR1 SGHVS, CDR2 FNYEAQ. The CDR3 covers 17 residues.